This TCR beta chain is drawn from a study of human T cells and chemical hapten exposure. The CDR3 runs to 16 residues. Germline lookup yields CDR1 LGHNA and CDR2 YNFKEQ. V was cut by 0 bases and J by 0 bases, with 9 bases left in between. From the RACE reads, TCRdb called clonotypes with MiXCR, one entry per CDR3 protein. Of 150,000 to 200,000 distinct CDR3 sequences listed, 30% were seen once; the top ten hold 2.9%. The time point denotes: pre-sensitization, week 0. Treatment of the sample: therapeutic diphenylcyclopropenone sensitization with weekly scalp DPC. Investigators collected blood before applying each patch test. Participating donors were patients with alopecia, aged 18 to 70 years, considered appropriate candidates for DPC.

V gene TRBV4-2 combines with J gene TRBJ2-1, with D possibly being TRBD2 (5 bases). Source: whole blood, taken in connection with sensitization to the hapten diphenylcyclopropenone (DPC). The sequence was obtained from a woman aged 25 to 39 with alopecia areata. Some clones in this sample may be carry-over from other donors' samples. The CDR3 nucleotides read TGTGCCAGCAGCCAAGATGAAGGGAGCTCCTACAATGAGCAGTTCTTC. Its protein is CASSQDEGSSYNEQFF.